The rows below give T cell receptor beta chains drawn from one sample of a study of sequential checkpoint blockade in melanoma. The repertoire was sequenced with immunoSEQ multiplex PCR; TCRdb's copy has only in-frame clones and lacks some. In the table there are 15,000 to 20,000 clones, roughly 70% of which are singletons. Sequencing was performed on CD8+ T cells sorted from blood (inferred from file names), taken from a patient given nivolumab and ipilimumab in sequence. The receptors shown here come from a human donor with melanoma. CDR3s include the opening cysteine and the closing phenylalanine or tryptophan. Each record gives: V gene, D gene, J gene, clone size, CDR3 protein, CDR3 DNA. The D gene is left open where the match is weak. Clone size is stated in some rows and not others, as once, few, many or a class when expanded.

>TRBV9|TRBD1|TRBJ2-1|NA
CASSVGDRGRQFF
TGTGCCAGCAGCGTAGGTGACAGGGGGCGGCAGTTCTTC
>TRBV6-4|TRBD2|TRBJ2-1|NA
CASSDLGLAGGPDNEQFF
TGTGCCAGCAGTGACCTGGGACTAGCGGGAGGGCCCGACAATGAGCAGTTCTTC
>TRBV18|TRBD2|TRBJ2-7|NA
CASSSTSGETPTYEQYF
TGTGCCAGCTCATCTACTAGCGGGGAGACCCCGACCTACGAGCAGTACTTC
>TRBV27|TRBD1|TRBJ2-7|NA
CASSPRGLLVYEQYF
TGTGCCAGCAGTCCTAGGGGGCTCCTAGTCTACGAGCAGTACTTC
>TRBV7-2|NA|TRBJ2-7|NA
CASSITSYEQYF
TGTGCCAGCAGCATTACATCCTACGAGCAGTACTTC
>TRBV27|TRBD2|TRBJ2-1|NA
CASTPREGLNEQFF
TGTGCCAGCACGCCCCGGGAGGGGCTGAATGAGCAGTTCTTC
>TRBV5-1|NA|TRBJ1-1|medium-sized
CASSPYDSRTEAFF
TGCGCCAGCAGCCCCTACGACAGTCGCACTGAAGCTTTCTTT
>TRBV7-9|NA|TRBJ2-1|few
CASSQNEQFF
TGTGCCAGCAGCCAAAATGAGCAGTTCTTC
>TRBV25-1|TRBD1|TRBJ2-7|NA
CASSERGQGAYEQYF
TGTGCCAGCAGTGAAAGGGGACAGGGGGCCTACGAGCAGTACTTC
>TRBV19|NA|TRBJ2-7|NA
CASSIGLDMGAREQYF
TGTGCCAGTAGTATAGGTCTCGATATGGGGGCTCGGGAGCAGTACTTC
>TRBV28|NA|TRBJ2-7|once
CASSLSGEQYF
TGTGCCAGCAGTTTAAGCGGCGAGCAGTATTTC
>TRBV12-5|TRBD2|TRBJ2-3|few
CASGTAGGGTDTQYF
TGTGCTAGTGGTACGGCGGGAGGGGGCACAGATACGCAGTATTTT
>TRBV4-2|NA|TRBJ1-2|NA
CASSQEGDGGDGYTF
TGTGCCAGCAGCCAAGAGGGGGACGGGGGGGATGGCTACACCTTC
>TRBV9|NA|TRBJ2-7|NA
CASSHGGSYEQYF
TGTGCCAGCAGCCACGGGGGCTCCTACGAGCAGTACTTC
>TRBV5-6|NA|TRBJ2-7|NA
CASSLGRKAEYEQYF
TGTGCCAGCAGCTTGGGGAGGAAAGCGGAATACGAGCAGTACTTC
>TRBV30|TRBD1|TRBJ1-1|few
CAGTGTGALEAFF
TGTGCCGGAACCGGGACAGGGGCGTTGGAAGCTTTCTTT
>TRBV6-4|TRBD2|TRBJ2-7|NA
CAMQTRLLAGGREQYF
TGTGCCATGCAGACCCGACTCCTAGCGGGAGGGAGGGAGCAGTACTTC
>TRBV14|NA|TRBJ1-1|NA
CASSQGQRGTEAFF
TGTGCCAGCAGCCAAGGCCAGCGAGGGACAGAAGCTTTCTTT
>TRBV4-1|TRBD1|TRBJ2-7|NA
CASSQDGYYGQGSWYEQYF
TGCGCCAGCAGCCAAGACGGCTATTACGGACAGGGGAGCTGGTACGAGCAGTACTTC
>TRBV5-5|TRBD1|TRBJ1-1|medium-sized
CASSLVQGSTEAFF
TGTGCCAGCAGCTTGGTACAGGGGAGTACTGAAGCTTTCTTT
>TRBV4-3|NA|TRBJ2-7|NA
CASSHELTYEQYF
TGCGCCAGCAGCCATGAGCTAACCTACGAGCAGTACTTC
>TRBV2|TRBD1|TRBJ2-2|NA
CASSDEGRGLDTGELFF
TGTGCCAGCAGTGACGAGGGCAGGGGGCTGGACACCGGGGAGCTGTTTTTT
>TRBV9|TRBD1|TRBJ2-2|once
CASSVSPKNRGTGELFF
TGTGCCAGCAGCGTAAGCCCCAAGAACAGGGGGACCGGGGAGCTGTTTTTT
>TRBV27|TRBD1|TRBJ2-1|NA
CASTEIGTGTYNEQFF
TGTGCCAGCACCGAGATAGGGACAGGGACCTACAATGAGCAGTTCTTC
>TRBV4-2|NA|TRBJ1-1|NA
CASSHGMGATEAFF
TGTGCCAGCAGCCACGGAATGGGCGCAACTGAAGCTTTCTTT
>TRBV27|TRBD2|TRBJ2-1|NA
CASSSSSGRAYNEQFF
TGTGCCAGCAGTTCATCAAGCGGGAGGGCCTACAATGAGCAGTTCTTC
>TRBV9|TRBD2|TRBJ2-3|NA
CASSRGGGQYF
TGTGCCAGCAGCCGAGGCGGGGGGCAGTATTTT
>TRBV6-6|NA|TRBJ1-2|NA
CASSYGTPSYTF
TGTGCCAGCAGTTACGGGACACCTAGCTACACCTTC
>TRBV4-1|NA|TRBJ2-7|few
CASSQEVQSYEQYF
TGCGCCAGCAGCCAAGAGGTACAGTCCTACGAGCAGTACTTC
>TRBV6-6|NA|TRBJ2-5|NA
CASSSIWRQETQYF
TGTGCCAGCAGTTCGATTTGGAGACAAGAGACCCAGTACTTC
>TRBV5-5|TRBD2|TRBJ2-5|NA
CASSLGLADGETQYF
TGTGCCAGCAGCTTGGGACTAGCGGACGGGGAGACCCAGTACTTC
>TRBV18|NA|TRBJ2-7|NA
CASSPRQVPPREQYF
TGTGCCAGCTCCCCCCGACAGGTGCCGCCTAGGGAGCAGTACTTC
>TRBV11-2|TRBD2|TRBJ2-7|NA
CASSRQGGRANEQYF
TGTGCCAGCAGCCGCCAAGGCGGGAGGGCCAACGAGCAGTACTTC
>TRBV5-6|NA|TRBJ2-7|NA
CASSLGASGLSYEQYF
TGTGCCAGCAGCTTGGGAGCCTCGGGACTTAGCTACGAGCAGTACTTC
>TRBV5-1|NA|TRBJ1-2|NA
CASSSGQHYGYTF
TGCGCCAGCAGCTCCGGACAGCACTATGGCTACACCTTC
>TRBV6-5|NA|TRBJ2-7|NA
CASSPKTLAYEQYF
TGTGCCAGCAGTCCGAAGACTCTTGCCTACGAGCAGTACTTC
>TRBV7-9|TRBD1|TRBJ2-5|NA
CASSLVTGGQETQYF
TGTGCCAGCAGCTTAGTGACAGGGGGCCAAGAGACCCAGTACTTC
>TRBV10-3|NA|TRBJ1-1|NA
CAISGSTEAFF
TGTGCCATCAGTGGCAGCACTGAAGCTTTCTTT
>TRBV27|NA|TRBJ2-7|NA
CASSLFQDLSYEQYF
TGTGCCAGCAGTTTATTTCAGGATTTATCCTACGAGCAGTACTTC
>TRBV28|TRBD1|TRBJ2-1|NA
CASCLRDRGSWDEQFF
TGTGCCAGCTGTCTCCGGGACAGGGGGAGTTGGGATGAGCAGTTCTTC